The 24 T cell receptor beta chains given below trace back to one sample, sequenced in a study of T cell responses to AZD1222 COVID-19 vaccine. TCRdb keeps only in-frame clones here, not all; method: immunoSEQ multiplex PCR. The sample holds 140,000 to 150,000 clones, around 83% seen once. Sequences were derived from peripheral blood, sampled on day 0 of MenACWY control vaccination. The receptors here all came from an adult in good health.

The chain uses TRBV11-2 and TRBJ2-7, with D perhaps TRBD2 (7 bases). Germline assignment: CDR1 SGHAT and CDR2 FQNNGV. The CDR3 totals 16 residues. The V gene lost 5 bases and the J gene lost 6 bases, with 23 bases spanning the gap. The CDR3 spells CASSLEGGGPGIEQYV. For the CDR3, the DNA is TGTGCCAGCAGCCTCGAAGGGGGGGGGCCCGGGATCGAGCAGTACGTC.

This clone was detected a few times. The chain recombines TRBV24-1 with TRBJ1-5; no clear D gene. V lost 2 bases and J 1 base, leaving 14 bases between the germline ends. The CDR3 contains 17 residues. Germline values: CDR1 KGHDR, CDR2 SFDVKD. CDR3 sequence: CATSDSLGPPSNQPQHF. The CDR3 DNA follows: TGTGCCACCAGTGATTCCTTAGGACCACCCAGCAATCAGCCCCAGCATTTT.

The chain carries TRBV6-1 and TRBJ2-7; D is unclear. The ends were cut back, 2 bases at V and 6 bases at J, with 8 bases in the middle. The CDR3 runs 12 residues. Germline V CDR1 and CDR2: MNHNS, SASEGT. Here the CDR3 reads CASSERVIEQYV. For the CDR3, the DNA is TGTGCCAGCAGTGAAAGAGTCATCGAGCAGTACGTC.

The V gene is TRBV7-8, the J gene TRBJ2-7, with 7 positions matching TRBD1. The CDR3 is made up of 13 amino acids. V dropped 3 bases and J dropped 7; count of bases not matched to a gene: 6. Germline assignment: CDR1 SGHVS and CDR2 FQNEAQ. The CDR3 bases are TGTGCCAGCAGCTTGACAGGGCTGAGGGAGCAGTACTTC. Residues: CASSLTGLREQYF. Supplemented by reference TRBV7-8 and TRBJ2-7, the full variable domain reads GAGVSQSPRYKVAKRGQDVALRCDPISGHVSLFWYQQALGQGPEFLTYFQNEAQLDKSGLPSDRFFAERPEGSVSTLKIQRTQQEDSAVYLCASSLTGLREQYFGPGTRLTVT.

This chain connects TRBV5-5 to TRBJ1-5; D not resolved. This CDR3 region has 17 residues. Trimming cost V 2 bases and J 7 bases, with 22 bases left between them. Germline-derived CDR1 and CDR2 are SGHKS and YYEKEE (reference sequence). The CDR3 is CASSFLPAQTPGQPQHF. CDR3 bases: TGTGCCAGCAGCTTCTTACCGGCCCAGACCCCTGGGCAGCCCCAGCATTTT.

This clone was seen only a few times. V usage is TRBV6-5 and J usage is TRBJ2-2; weak D call: TRBD1 (6 bases). The germline V gene encodes CDR1 MNHEY and CDR2 SVGAGI. This CDR3 region has 13 residues. V was shortened by 8 bases and J by 7 bases, with 14 bases between the two germline ends. The CDR3 here is CASHRDRIGELFF. The DNA of the CDR3 is TGTGCCAGCCACAGGGATCGTATCGGGGAGCTGTTTTTT.

The chain joins TRBV7-3 to TRBJ1-1; 11 bases map to TRBD1. CDR3 length: 18 amino acids. The ends lost 1 base at V and 4 bases at J; junction bases unmatched: 11. Germline CDR1 reads SGHTA; CDR2 reads FQGTGA. CDR3 residues: CASSLKDFTGTGGTEAFF. CDR3 nucleotides: TGTGCCAGCAGCTTAAAGGACTTTACTGGGACAGGGGGCACTGAAGCTTTCTTT.

V is TRBV5-4 and J is TRBJ1-2; D gene uncertain. Germline CDR1 is SGHNT and CDR2 is YYREEE (reference sequence). This CDR3 spans 13 amino acids. The germline V and J ends were trimmed by 4 bases and 8 bases, with 15 bases remaining between them. The CDR3 DNA reads TGTGCCAGCAGCGCCGGCGGCACTGGGGGCTACACCTTC. Translated, it gives CASSAGGTGGYTF.

This clone was observed a few times. The chain uses TRBV11-3 and TRBJ2-5, with 10 bases lining up with TRBD2. Germline CDR1 SGHNT, CDR2 YENEEA. The J segment lost 5 bases and the V segment lost 2 bases, leaving 5 bases of the junction unmatched. The CDR3 loop spans 15 amino acids. The CDR3 protein is CASSLSGGATETQYF. In DNA, the CDR3 is TGTGCCAGCAGCTTAAGCGGGGGGGCGACGGAGACCCAGTACTTC.

In DNA form, the CDR3 reads TGTGCCAGCAGTCGGTTACAGGAGAACTCTGGAAACACCATATATTTT. Residues: CASSRLQENSGNTIYF. The chain has TRBV2 and TRBJ1-3, with a weak D call TRBD1 (5 bases). V was cut by 5 bases and J by 0 bases, with 14 bases left in between. Germline V gives CDR1 SNHLY, CDR2 FYNNEI. The CDR3 spans 16 residues.

The chain employs TRBV7-2 and TRBJ2-7; weak D call: TRBD1 (6 bases). V gave up 4 bases and J gave up 1 base, with 11 bases separating them. This CDR3 spans 14 amino acids. Germline loops: CDR1 SGHTA, CDR2 FQGNSA. CDR3 nucleotides: TGTGCCAGCAGCTCGAACAGGGTTTCCTACGAGCAGTACTTC. Translating it yields CASSSNRVSYEQYF.

The rearrangement uses TRBV24-1 and TRBJ2-3; 7 positions match TRBD1. The CDR3 spans 16 residues. J lost 2 bases, V lost 7 bases, and 11 bases had no gene match. Germline lookup yields CDR1 KGHDR and CDR2 SFDVKD. CDR3 in amino acids: CATSMAQGKSTDTQYF. For the CDR3, the DNA is TGTGCCACCAGCATGGCACAGGGGAAGTCCACAGATACGCAGTATTTT.

The rearrangement uses TRBV25-1 and TRBJ1-4, with TRBD1 identical over 8 bases. The trim removed 1 base at V and 7 bases at J, leaving 11 bases unmatched. This CDR3 has 17 amino acids. The germline CDR1 and CDR2 sequences are MGHDK and SYGVNS. CDR3 sequence (DNA): TGTGCCAGCAGTGAATTCGATTGGTCAGGGGGCGGTGAAAAACTGTTTTTT. It codes for CASSEFDWSGGGEKLFF.

The chain has TRBV5-1 and TRBJ2-3; 7 nucleotides line up with TRBD1. Germline V lookup: CDR1 SGHRS, CDR2 YFSETQ. The ends lost 7 bases at V and 3 bases at J; junction bases unmatched: 8. This CDR3 is 14 amino acids long. In nucleotides, the CDR3 is TGCGCCAGCGCGACAGGGAAATTGACAGATACGCAGTATTTT. The encoded protein is CASATGKLTDTQYF.

This chain uses TRBV6-5 with TRBJ1-2, with TRBD1 as a possible D gene (5 bases). The CDR3 runs to 14 residues. V gave up 6 bases and J gave up 8 bases, with 19 bases separating them. From germline, CDR1 is MNHEY and CDR2 SVGAGI. The CDR3 protein is CASRRQTALGGYTF. The DNA for the CDR3 is TGTGCCAGCAGAAGACAGACGGCCCTCGGCGGCTACACCTTC.

The chain employs TRBV2 and TRBJ2-3; 15 positions agree with TRBD2. The CDR3 extends over 16 amino acids. Unmatched junction bases numbered 10, after V lost 7 bases and J lost 8 bases. Looked up from germline, CDR1 is SNHLY and CDR2 is FYNNEI. The CDR3 DNA reads as TGTGCCAGCAAAAGAGGACTAGCGGGGGGGCAAGTTACGCAGTATTTT. This codes for CASKRGLAGGQVTQYF.

In nucleotides, the CDR3 is TGCAGCGCCGTACGGACAGGGGGCCAGGAGACCCAGTACTTC. Translation: CSAVRTGGQETQYF. V and J are TRBV29-1 and TRBJ2-5, with 11 bases matching TRBD1. The CDR3 is 14 residues long. J lost 5 bases, V lost 7 bases, and 9 bases had no gene match. Germline CDR1 reads SQVTM; CDR2 reads ANQGSEA. Full variable domain (missing parts from reference TRBV29-1 and TRBJ2-5): SAVISQKPSRDICQRGTSLTIQCQVDSQVTMMFWYRQQPGQSLTLIATANQGSEATYESGFVIDKFPISRPNLTFSTLTVSNMSPEDSSIYLCSAVRTGGQETQYFGPGTRLLVL.

The rearrangement joins TRBV3-1 (or the pseudogene TRBV3-2) to TRBJ1-4; TRBD1 is a possible D gene (5 bases). The germline gives CDR1 LGHDT, CDR2 YNNKEL (reference sequence). This CDR3 comprises 15 residues. Trimming removed 4 bases from V and 5 bases from J, with 14 bases in between. In nucleotides, the CDR3 is TGTGCCAGCAGCCTCGGCGGGACGGGGAATGAAAAACTGTTTTTT. This gives the protein CASSLGGTGNEKLFF.

The chain uses TRBV18 and TRBJ1-2, with TRBD1 identical over 7 bases. The CDR3 is made up of 14 amino acids. CDR1 KGHSH and CDR2 LQKENI come from the germline V gene. V trimming: 4 bases; J trimming: 2 bases; junction bases outside the gene matches: 4. This CDR3 reads CASSQGASNYGYTF. In DNA form, the CDR3 reads TGTGCCAGCTCACAGGGGGCATCCAACTATGGCTACACCTTC. Drawing the rest from reference TRBV18 and TRBJ1-2, the complete variable domain is NAGVMQNPRHLVRRRGQEARLRCSPMKGHSHVYWYRQLPEEGLKFMVYLQKENIIDESGMPKERFSAEFPKEGPSILRIQQVVRGDSAAYFCASSQGASNYGYTFGSGTRLTVV.

V and J are TRBV25-1 and TRBJ1-4; 7 bases are a match to TRBD1. The CDR3 covers 15 residues. Germline V gives CDR1 MGHDK, CDR2 SYGVNS. The V gene end was trimmed by 4 bases and the J gene end by 3 bases; junction bases not matched to a gene: 5. The CDR3 DNA is TGTGCCAGCAGTGTGGGGACAGCTTCTAATGAAAAACTGTTTTTT. This translates into CASSVGTASNEKLFF. Based on the CDR3 plus reference TRBV25-1 and TRBJ1-4, the full variable domain is EADIYQTPRYLVIGTGKKITLECSQTMGHDKMYWYQQDPGMELHLIHYSYGVNSTEKGDLSSESTVSRIRTEHFPLTLESARPSHTSQYLCASSVGTASNEKLFFGSGTQLSVL.

The chain links TRBV10-2 to TRBJ2-5, with D perhaps TRBD2 (6 bases). V was clipped by 2 bases and J by 5 bases, with 15 bases between them. The CDR3 loop spans 15 amino acids. Germline-derived CDR1 and CDR2 are WSHSY and SAAADI. The CDR3 reads CASSENGGNRETQYF. CDR3 nucleotide sequence: TGCGCCAGCAGTGAGAATGGCGGGAACCGGGAGACCCAGTACTTC.

The rearrangement uses TRBV6-5 and TRBJ2-1; the D gene is possibly TRBD2 (6 bases). This CDR3 has 15 amino acids. V was clipped by 11 bases and J by 0 bases, with 17 bases between them. The germline V gene has CDR1 MNHEY and CDR2 SVGAGI. The CDR3 coding sequence is TGTGCCTCCTCCCGGCGGGGCAGCTCCTACAATGAGCAGTTCTTC. This gives the protein CASSRRGSSYNEQFF.

This clone was recorded once. The genes are TRBV28 and TRBJ1-4, with TRBD1 matching over 7 bases. The J segment lost 4 bases and the V segment lost 7 bases, leaving 6 bases of the junction unmatched. Germline V gene lookup returns CDR1 MDHEN and CDR2 SYDVKM. The CDR3 covers 14 residues. The CDR3 nucleotides read TGTGCCAGCACCCTCAGGGGGAATAATGAAAAACTGTTTTTT. It codes for CASTLRGNNEKLFF.

The CDR3 region has the DNA TGTGCCAGCAGCTTGGCCGGCTCGCATTCACCCCTCCACTTT. Translated, it gives CASSLAGSHSPLHF. The chain couples TRBV5-4 to TRBJ1-6; no reliable D call. Germline V lookup: CDR1 SGHNT, CDR2 YYREEE (reference sequence). The CDR3 has 14 amino acids. V was pared by 0 bases and J by 8 bases, with 9 bases between.